These 12 T cell receptor beta chains were sequenced from one sample in a study of beta chain features in type 1 diabetes. Study-level results: When Type 1 diabetes patients were examined, their TCRB CDR3s proved moderately but significantly shorter in all four CD4+ subsets.

These receptors' targets are unknown. As every portion of the isolated RNA was reverse transcribed, the sequencing read expressed TCRB transcripts. TCRdb's copy holds only in-frame clones and misses some; the assay was immunoSEQ multiplex PCR. The sample carries about 640,000 clones, 9.5% to 15% recorded once. Material for sequencing was naive CD4+ T cells from blood. The receptors stem from a man aged 25 to 40 with type 1 diabetes.

The V call is TRBV28, the J call TRBJ1-4, with unresolved D. CDR1 is MDHEN and CDR2 is SYDVKM in the germline V gene. The germline V and J ends were trimmed by 7 bases and 7 bases, with 10 bases remaining between them. The CDR3 loop spans 12 amino acids. The DNA of the CDR3 is TGTGCCAGCACCCACGGTAGTGAAAAACTGTTTTTT. Its protein is CASTHGSEKLFF.

The chain is built from TRBV6-5 and TRBJ1-5; D may be TRBD1 (5 bases). V was clipped by 4 bases and J by 9 bases, with 16 bases between them. From germline, CDR1 is MNHEY and CDR2 SVGAGI. This CDR3 is 14 amino acids long. The CDR3 sequence: CASSSLEGLRPQHF. In DNA form, the CDR3 reads TGTGCCAGCAGTTCACTTGAGGGGCTCAGGCCCCAGCATTTT.

The V call is TRBV4-3, the J call TRBJ2-7; D gene ambiguous. Deletions cut 0 bases from V and 6 bases from J, with 21 bases between. Per germline, CDR1 LGHNA and CDR2 YSLEER. The CDR3 spans 17 residues. The CDR3 loop reads CASSQDSLRFSGSEQYF. CDR3 nucleotide sequence: TGCGCCAGCAGCCAAGATTCGTTGAGATTCTCCGGTAGCGAGCAGTACTTC.

V is TRBV5-4 and J is TRBJ2-1; perhaps TRBD1 as D (5 bases). Deletions cut 5 bases from V and 4 bases from J, with 10 bases between. This CDR3 spans 13 amino acids. Germline assignment: CDR1 SGHNT and CDR2 YYREEE (reference sequence). In DNA, the CDR3 is TGTGCCAGCAGAGTACAGGAATACAATGAGCAGTTCTTC. This sequence encodes CASRVQEYNEQFF.

Details on this clone: It may be a read error: a sequence one base away is much more abundant. Other DNA sequences in this sample translate to the same CDR3. The rearrangement uses TRBV7-9 and TRBJ1-3; D unresolved. The V end was cut by 3 bases, the J end by 1 base, with 4 bases between. Germline-derived CDR1 and CDR2 are SEHNR and FQNEAQ (reference sequence). This CDR3 is built from 13 residues. The CDR3 region is CASSLGSGNTIYF. The CDR3 DNA is TGTGCCAGCAGCTTGGGTTCTGGAAACACCATATATTTT.

The rearrangement links TRBV2 to TRBJ1-3, with 7 nucleotides matching TRBD1. From germline, CDR1 is SNHLY and CDR2 FYNNEI. V lost 7 bases and J lost 0; bases outside the gene matches: 6. There are 15 residues in the CDR3. Here the CDR3 DNA reads TGTGCCAGCAACGACAGGGATTTCTCTGGAAACACCATATATTTT. Protein product: CASNDRDFSGNTIYF.

This clone has just a few counts. The rearrangement links TRBV2 to TRBJ2-1; TRBD2 aligns across 9 bases. Germline V gene sequence: CDR1 SNHLY, CDR2 FYNNEI. The CDR3 covers 15 residues. Germline trimming cut 4 bases from V and 2 bases from J; bases unmatched to any gene: 3. CDR3 loop: CASSVLAGTYNEQFF. The CDR3 DNA follows: TGTGCCAGCAGTGTGCTAGCGGGGACCTACAATGAGCAGTTCTTC.

The table lists this clone with a few counts. The chain is built from TRBV2 and TRBJ2-7; 9 bases are shared with TRBD1. Germline-derived CDR1 and CDR2 are SNHLY and FYNNEI. The CDR3 is 14 amino acids. Trimming took 7 bases from V and 2 from J; bases not matched to a gene: 6. The CDR3 sequence is CASTQGQGTYEQYF. The CDR3 DNA reads as TGTGCCAGCACCCAGGGACAGGGCACCTACGAGCAGTACTTC.

This clone came up a few times. The chain uses TRBV5-1 and TRBJ1-1; a weak D match, TRBD1 (6 bases). Germline CDR1 is SGHRS and CDR2 is YFSETQ. The CDR3 runs 12 residues. V lost 5 bases, J lost 6 bases, and 11 bases lay in between. CDR3 region: CASRRGASEAFF. DNA of the CDR3: TGCGCCAGCAGGCGGGGGGCCTCTGAAGCTTTCTTT. The entire variable domain, with the rest obtained from reference TRBV5-1 and TRBJ1-1, is as follows: KAGVTQTPRYLIKTRGQQVTLSCSPISGHRSVSWYQQTPGQGLQFLFEYFSETQRNKGNFPGRFSGRQFSNSRSEMNVSTLELGDSALYLCASRRGASEAFFGQGTRLTVV.

DNA for the CDR3: TGTGCCATCACGGGCCGGGCCGGTGGCTACACCTTC. It codes for CAITGRAGGYTF. The V and J genes are TRBV10-3 and TRBJ1-2; no clear D gene. V was shortened by 7 bases and J by 7 bases, with 13 bases between the two germline ends. The CDR3 sequence is 12 residues long. The germline V gene encodes CDR1 ENHRY and CDR2 SYGVKD.

The rearrangement links TRBV28 to TRBJ2-1; 7 bases are shared with TRBD1. Germline V gives CDR1 MDHEN, CDR2 SYDVKM. This CDR3 has 16 amino acids. The V gene end was trimmed by 4 bases and the J gene end by 0 bases; junction bases not matched to a gene: 6. CDR3 residues: CASSSFRGTSYNEQFF. The CDR3 DNA reads TGTGCCAGCAGTTCATTCAGGGGGACCTCCTACAATGAGCAGTTCTTC.

This clone has only a few counts. The chain joins TRBV6-5 to TRBJ1-2; 7 positions match TRBD1. The CDR3 has 14 residues. Trimming removed 6 bases from V and 4 bases from J; junction bases left unmatched: 8. CDR1 is MNHEY, CDR2 SVGAGI, per germline. Written as DNA, the CDR3 is TGTGCCAGCAGGGGGCCGGGACAGAGCTATGGCTACACCTTC. Amino acids: CASRGPGQSYGYTF.